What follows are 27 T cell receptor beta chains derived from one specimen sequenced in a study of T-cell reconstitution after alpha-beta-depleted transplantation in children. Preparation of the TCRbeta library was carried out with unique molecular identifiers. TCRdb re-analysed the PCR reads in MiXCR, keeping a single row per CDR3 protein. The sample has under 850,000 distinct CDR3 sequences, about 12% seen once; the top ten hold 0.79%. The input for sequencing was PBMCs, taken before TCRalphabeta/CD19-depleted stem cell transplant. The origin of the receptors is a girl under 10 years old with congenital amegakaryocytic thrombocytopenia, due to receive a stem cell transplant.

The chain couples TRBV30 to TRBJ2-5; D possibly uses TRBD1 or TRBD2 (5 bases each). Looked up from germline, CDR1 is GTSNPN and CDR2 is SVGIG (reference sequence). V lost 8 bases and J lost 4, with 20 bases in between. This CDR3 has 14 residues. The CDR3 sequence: CALRGDHPRETQYF. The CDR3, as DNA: TGTGCCCTTCGGGGCGACCACCCCAGAGAGACCCAGTACTTC.

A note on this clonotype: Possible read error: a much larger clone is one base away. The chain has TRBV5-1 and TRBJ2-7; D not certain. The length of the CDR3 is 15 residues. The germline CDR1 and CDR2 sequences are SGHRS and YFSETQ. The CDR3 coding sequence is TGCGCCAGCAGCTTGGGAACCGGGTTTGGTGCCGAGCATTACTTC. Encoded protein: CASSLGTGFGAEHYF.

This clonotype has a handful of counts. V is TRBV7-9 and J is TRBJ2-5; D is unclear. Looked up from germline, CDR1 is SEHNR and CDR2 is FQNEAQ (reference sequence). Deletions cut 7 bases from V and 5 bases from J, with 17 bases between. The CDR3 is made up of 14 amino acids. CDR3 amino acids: CASTPRWLEETQYF. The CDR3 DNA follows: TGTGCCAGCACTCCACGATGGCTGGAGGAGACCCAGTACTTC.

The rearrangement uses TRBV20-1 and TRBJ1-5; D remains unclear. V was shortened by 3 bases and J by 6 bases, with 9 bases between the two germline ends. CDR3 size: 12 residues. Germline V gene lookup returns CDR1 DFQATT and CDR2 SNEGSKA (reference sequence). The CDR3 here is CSASEGGQPQHF. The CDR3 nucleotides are TGCAGTGCTAGCGAGGGAGGTCAGCCCCAGCATTTT.

The CDR3 DNA sequence: TGTGCCAGCAGCTTAGCGTCGGGGAATCTGGGCACTGAAGCTTTCTTT. Protein sequence: CASSLASGNLGTEAFF. This chain connects TRBV7-6 to TRBJ1-1; D is unresolved. The CDR3 runs to 16 residues. With 0 bases removed from V and 4 bases from J, the gap between germline ends came to 15 bases. The germline gives CDR1 SGHVS, CDR2 FNYEAQ. The whole variable domain, remainder taken from reference TRBV7-6 and TRBJ1-1, is GAGVSQSPRYKVTKRGQDVALRCDPISGHVSLYWYRQALGQGPEFLTYFNYEAQQDKSGLPNDRFSAERPEGSISTLTIQRTEQRDSAMYRCASSLASGNLGTEAFFGQGTRLTVV.

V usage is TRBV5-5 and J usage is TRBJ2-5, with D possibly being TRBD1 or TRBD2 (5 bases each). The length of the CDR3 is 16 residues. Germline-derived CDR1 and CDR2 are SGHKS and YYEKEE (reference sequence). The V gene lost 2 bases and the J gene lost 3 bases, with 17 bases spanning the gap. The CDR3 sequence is CASSFLPGGVEETQYF. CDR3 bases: TGTGCCAGCAGCTTTCTTCCTGGGGGTGTGGAAGAGACCCAGTACTTC.

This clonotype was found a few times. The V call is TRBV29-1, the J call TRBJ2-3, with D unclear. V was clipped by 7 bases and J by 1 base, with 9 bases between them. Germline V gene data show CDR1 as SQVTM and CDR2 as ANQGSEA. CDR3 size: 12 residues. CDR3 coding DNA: TGCAGCGCCCGTTTTGGCACAGATACGCAGTATTTT. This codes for CSARFGTDTQYF.

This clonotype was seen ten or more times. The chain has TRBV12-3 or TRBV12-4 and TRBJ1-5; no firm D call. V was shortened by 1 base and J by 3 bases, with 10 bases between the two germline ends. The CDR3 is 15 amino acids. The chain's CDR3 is CASSLGTEANQPQHF. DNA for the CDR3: TGTGCCAGCAGTTTAGGGACGGAGGCCAATCAGCCCCAGCATTTT.

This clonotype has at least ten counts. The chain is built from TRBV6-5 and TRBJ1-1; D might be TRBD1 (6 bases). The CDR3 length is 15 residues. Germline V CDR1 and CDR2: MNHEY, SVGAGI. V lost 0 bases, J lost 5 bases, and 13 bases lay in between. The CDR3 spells CASSYSPGGGTEAFF. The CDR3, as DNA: TGTGCCAGCAGTTACTCTCCCGGGGGCGGGACTGAAGCTTTCTTT.

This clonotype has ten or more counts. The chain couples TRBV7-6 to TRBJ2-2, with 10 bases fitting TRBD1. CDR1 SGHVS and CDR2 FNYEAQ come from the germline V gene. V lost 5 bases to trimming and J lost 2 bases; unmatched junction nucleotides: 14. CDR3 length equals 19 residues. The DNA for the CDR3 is TGTGCCAGCAGCCCCAGGGACAGGGGATATCTGATAAACACCGGGGAGCTGTTTTTT. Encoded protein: CASSPRDRGYLINTGELFF.

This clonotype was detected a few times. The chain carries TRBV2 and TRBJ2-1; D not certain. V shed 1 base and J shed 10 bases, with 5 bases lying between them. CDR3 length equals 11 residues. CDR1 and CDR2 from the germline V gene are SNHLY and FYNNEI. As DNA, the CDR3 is TGTGCCAGCAGTGAAGTGGGGGAGCAGTTCTTC. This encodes CASSEVGEQFF.

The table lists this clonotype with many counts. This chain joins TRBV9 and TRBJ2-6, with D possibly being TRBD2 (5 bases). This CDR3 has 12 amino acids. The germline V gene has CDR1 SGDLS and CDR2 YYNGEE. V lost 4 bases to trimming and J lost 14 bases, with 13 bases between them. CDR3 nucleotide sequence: TGTGCCAGCAGCACCGCCGCGGGTCTCCTGACTTTC. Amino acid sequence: CASSTAAGLLTF.

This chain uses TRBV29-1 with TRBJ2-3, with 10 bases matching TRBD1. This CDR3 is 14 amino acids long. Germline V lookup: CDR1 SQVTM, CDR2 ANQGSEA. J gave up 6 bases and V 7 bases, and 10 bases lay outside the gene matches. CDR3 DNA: TGCAGCGCCGCCGGGACAGGGGCCCACGATACGCAGTATTTT. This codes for CSAAGTGAHDTQYF.

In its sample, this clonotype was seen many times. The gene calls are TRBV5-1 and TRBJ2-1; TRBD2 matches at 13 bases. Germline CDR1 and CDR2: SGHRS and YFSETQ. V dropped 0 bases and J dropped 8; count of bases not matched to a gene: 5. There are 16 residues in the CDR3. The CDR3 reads CASSLAGLAGYYEQFF. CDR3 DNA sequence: TGCGCCAGCAGCTTGGCGGGACTAGCGGGATATTATGAGCAGTTCTTC.

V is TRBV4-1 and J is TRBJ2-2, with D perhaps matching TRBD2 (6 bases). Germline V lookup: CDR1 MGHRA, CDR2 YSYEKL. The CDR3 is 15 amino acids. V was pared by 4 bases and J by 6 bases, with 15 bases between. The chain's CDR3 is CASSPRRGGPGELFF. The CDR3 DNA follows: TGCGCCAGCAGCCCGAGGCGGGGAGGCCCCGGGGAGCTGTTTTTT.

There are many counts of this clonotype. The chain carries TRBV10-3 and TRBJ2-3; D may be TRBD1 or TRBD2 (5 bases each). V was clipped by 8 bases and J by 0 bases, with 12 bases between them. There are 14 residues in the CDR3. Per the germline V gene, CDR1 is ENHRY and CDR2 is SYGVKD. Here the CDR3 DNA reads TGTGCCATCGGGGACGGTACTAGCACAGATACGCAGTATTTT. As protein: CAIGDGTSTDTQYF.

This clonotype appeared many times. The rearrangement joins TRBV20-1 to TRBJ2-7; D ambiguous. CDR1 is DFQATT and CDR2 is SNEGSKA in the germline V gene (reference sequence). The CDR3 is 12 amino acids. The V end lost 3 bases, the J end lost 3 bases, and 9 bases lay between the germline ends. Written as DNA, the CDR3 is TGCAGTGCTAGCCCCCCGAACTACGAGCAGTACTTC. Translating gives CSASPPNYEQYF.

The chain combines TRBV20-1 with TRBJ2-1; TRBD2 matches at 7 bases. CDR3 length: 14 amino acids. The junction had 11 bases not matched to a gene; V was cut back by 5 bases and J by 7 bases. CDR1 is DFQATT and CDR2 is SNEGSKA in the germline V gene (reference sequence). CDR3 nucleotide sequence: TGCAGTGCTGGGGCCGTTGCGGGAGCTAATGAGCAGTTCTTC. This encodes CSAGAVAGANEQFF.

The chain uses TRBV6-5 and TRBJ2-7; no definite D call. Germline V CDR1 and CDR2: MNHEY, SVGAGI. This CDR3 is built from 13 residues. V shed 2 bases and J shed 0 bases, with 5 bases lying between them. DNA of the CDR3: TGTGCCAGCAGTTACGGGCACTCCTACGAGCAGTACTTC. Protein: CASSYGHSYEQYF.

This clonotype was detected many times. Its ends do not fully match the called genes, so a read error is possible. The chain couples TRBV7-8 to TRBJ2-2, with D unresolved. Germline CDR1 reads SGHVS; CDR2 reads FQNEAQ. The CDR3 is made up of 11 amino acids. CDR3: CASSTAGELFF. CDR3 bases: TGCGCCAGCAGCACGGCTGGGGAGCTGTTTTTT. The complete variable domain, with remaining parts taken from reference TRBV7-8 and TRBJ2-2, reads GAGVSQSPRYKVAKRGQDVALRCDPISGHVSLFWYQQALGQGPEFLTYFQNEAQLDKSGLPSDRFFAERPEGSVSTLKIQRTQQEDSAVYLCASSTAGELFFGEGSRLTVL.

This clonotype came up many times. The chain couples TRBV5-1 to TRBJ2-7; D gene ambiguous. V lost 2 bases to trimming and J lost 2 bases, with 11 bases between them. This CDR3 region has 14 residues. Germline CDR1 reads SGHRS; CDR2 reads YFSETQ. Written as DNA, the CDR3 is TGCGCCAGCAGCTTAATCGACCCAACCTACGAGCAGTACTTC. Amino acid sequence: CASSLIDPTYEQYF. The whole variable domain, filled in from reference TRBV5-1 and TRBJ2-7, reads KAGVTQTPRYLIKTRGQQVTLSCSPISGHRSVSWYQQTPGQGLQFLFEYFSETQRNKGNFPGRFSGRQFSNSRSEMNVSTLELGDSALYLCASSLIDPTYEQYFGPGTRLTVT.

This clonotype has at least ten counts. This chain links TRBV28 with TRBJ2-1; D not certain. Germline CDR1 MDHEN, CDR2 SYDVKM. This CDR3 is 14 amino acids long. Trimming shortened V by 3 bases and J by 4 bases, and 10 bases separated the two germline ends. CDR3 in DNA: TGTGCCAGCAGTTTGGGTTCGCAGTACAATGAGCAGTTCTTC. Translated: CASSLGSQYNEQFF.

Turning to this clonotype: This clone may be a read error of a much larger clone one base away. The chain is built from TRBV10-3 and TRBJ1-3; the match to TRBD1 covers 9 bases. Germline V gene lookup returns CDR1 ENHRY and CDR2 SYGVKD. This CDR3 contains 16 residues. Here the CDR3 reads CAISEANRGPGSTIYF. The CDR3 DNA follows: TGTGCCATCAGTGAGGCGAACAGGGGGCCTGGAAGCACCATATATTTT.

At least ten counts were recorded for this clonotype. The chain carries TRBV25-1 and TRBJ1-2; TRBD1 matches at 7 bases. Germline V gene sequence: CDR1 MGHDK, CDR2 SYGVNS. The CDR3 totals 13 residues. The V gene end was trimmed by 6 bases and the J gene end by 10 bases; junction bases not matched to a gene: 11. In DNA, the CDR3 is TGTGCCAGCAGGGACAGGACCGCTATGGTCTACACCTTC. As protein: CASRDRTAMVYTF.

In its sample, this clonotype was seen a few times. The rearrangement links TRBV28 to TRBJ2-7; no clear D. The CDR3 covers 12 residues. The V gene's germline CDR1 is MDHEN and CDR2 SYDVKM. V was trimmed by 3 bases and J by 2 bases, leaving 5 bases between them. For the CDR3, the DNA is TGTGCCAGCAGTTTTTCCACCTACGAGCAGTACTTC. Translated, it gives CASSFSTYEQYF.

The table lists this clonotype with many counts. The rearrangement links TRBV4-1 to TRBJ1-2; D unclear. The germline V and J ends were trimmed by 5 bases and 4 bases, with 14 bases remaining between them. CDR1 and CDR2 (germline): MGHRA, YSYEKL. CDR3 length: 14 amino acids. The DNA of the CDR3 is TGCGCCAGCAGCGATGACACGTTCGGCTATGGCTACACCTTC. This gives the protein CASSDDTFGYGYTF.

The DNA for the CDR3 is TGTGCCAGCAGGACGCTTCTCTCGAGCTCCTACAATGAGCAGTTCTTC. Its protein product is CASRTLLSSSYNEQFF. This rearrangement joins TRBV6-1 to TRBJ2-1; D ambiguous. Germline values: CDR1 MNHNS, CDR2 SASEGT. The CDR3 consists of 16 residues. V lost 6 bases and J 0 bases, leaving 15 bases between the germline ends.